One and the same sample provided the 15 T cell receptor beta chains below, sequenced in a study of CD8+ T cells in alopecia areata. The treatment here: oral pan-JAK inhibitor, 5-10 mg twice daily. After isolation, RNA underwent reverse transcription to generate cDNA as the sequencing template. Measured with immunoSEQ multiplex PCR; TCRdb has only the in-frame clones, and not every one. The sample carries about 300,000 clones, 58% recorded once. This specimen was CD4+ T cells sorted from blood, taken at week 24, from a patient treated with tofacitinib. The receptor source for this set is a human donor with alopecia areata.

The chain recombines TRBV30 with TRBJ1-1; 7 bases fit TRBD1. The ends lost 3 bases at V and 4 bases at J; junction bases unmatched: 8. CDR3 length: 14 amino acids. The germline V gene has CDR1 GTSNPN and CDR2 SVGIG (reference sequence). The CDR3 loop is CAWRYQGVGTEAFF. In DNA form, the CDR3 reads TGTGCCTGGAGGTATCAGGGGGTGGGCACTGAAGCTTTCTTT.

Concerning this clone itself: The junction departs from the called germline gene at one end, perhaps through a read error. This rearrangement joins TRBV7-9 to TRBJ1-6; TRBD1 is a possible D gene (6 bases). The CDR3 contains 15 residues. Germline lookup yields CDR1 SEHNR and CDR2 FQNEAQ (reference sequence). DNA of the CDR3: TGTGCCAGCAACTTAGGACAGTCGCAGAATTCACCCCTCCACTTT. Translation gives CASNLGQSQNSPLHF.

CDR3 protein: CASSLAAGDTQYF. The DNA of the CDR3 is TGTGCCAGCAGCCTCGCGGCCGGGGATACGCAGTATTTT. The chain carries TRBV7-2 and TRBJ2-3; D not resolved. The CDR3 contains 13 residues. Germline V gives CDR1 SGHTA, CDR2 FQGNSA. Trimming took 5 bases from V and 6 from J, leaving 12 bases between them.

The chain links TRBV29-1 to TRBJ2-5; 12 nucleotides align to TRBD2. CDR1 is SQVTM and CDR2 is ANQGSEA in the germline V gene. This CDR3 spans 13 amino acids. The V segment lost 7 bases and the J segment 5 bases; nucleotides outside the gene matches: 5. The CDR3 sequence: CSASGGASETQYF. CDR3 nucleotide sequence: TGCAGCGCTAGCGGGGGGGCCTCGGAGACCCAGTACTTC.

This rearrangement joins TRBV29-1 to TRBJ2-1, with D unresolved. V was trimmed by 0 bases and J by 11 bases, leaving 5 bases between them. The germline CDR1 and CDR2 sequences are SQVTM and ANQGSEA. CDR3 length equals 10 residues. The CDR3 DNA reads as TGCAGCGTTGAAGAGGAGAAGCAGTTCTTC. Its translation: CSVEEEKQFF.

This CDR3 is CASSQEYTEAFF. The DNA of the CDR3 is TGCGCCAGCAGCCAAGAATACACTGAAGCTTTCTTT. The rearrangement uses TRBV4-1 and TRBJ1-1; D ambiguous. The CDR3 runs to 12 residues. Germline V gene lookup returns CDR1 MGHRA and CDR2 YSYEKL. Trimming took 0 bases from V and 3 from J, leaving 2 bases between them.

The table lists this clone with a few counts. The chain joins TRBV30 to TRBJ2-5; TRBD1 matches at 7 bases. There are 17 residues in the CDR3. Unmatched junction bases numbered 13, after V lost 1 base and J lost 2 bases. Germline CDR1 is GTSNPN and CDR2 is SVGIG (reference sequence). CDR3 bases: TGTGCCTGGAGTGAGGGACAGCGTGGCGTTGCGCAAGAGACCCAGTACTTC. It yields the protein CAWSEGQRGVAQETQYF.

The rearrangement links TRBV29-1 to TRBJ2-3, with 12 bases aligning to TRBD2. The junction had 12 bases not matched to a gene; V was cut back by 3 bases and J by 5 bases. CDR3 length equals 17 residues. Germline V gives CDR1 SQVTM, CDR2 ANQGSEA. The CDR3 sequence: CSVDASSGGAGGDTQYF. DNA of the CDR3: TGCAGCGTTGATGCGTCTAGCGGGGGGGCCGGAGGAGATACGCAGTATTTT.

This chain links TRBV28 with TRBJ2-1; D is ambiguous. CDR3 length: 16 residues. Per the germline V gene, CDR1 is MDHEN and CDR2 is SYDVKM. Trimming pared 4 bases from V and 6 bases from J, leaving 19 bases between. CDR3 DNA: TGTGCCAGCAGTTCCCCATGGCCCGAGTCGGGCAATGAGCAGTTCTTC. This encodes CASSSPWPESGNEQFF.

V is TRBV7-9 and J is TRBJ1-2; D is undetermined. This CDR3 is built from 14 residues. The germline V gene encodes CDR1 SEHNR and CDR2 FQNEAQ (reference sequence). Trimming removed 0 bases from V and 4 bases from J, with 9 bases in between. The CDR3 here is CASSLAGGSYGYTF. CDR3 nucleotide sequence: TGTGCCAGCAGCTTAGCGGGAGGTTCCTATGGCTACACCTTC.

V and J are TRBV9 and TRBJ2-7, with 8 bases that match TRBD2. Trimming took 0 bases from V and 0 from J; bases not matched to a gene: 5. The CDR3 loop spans 16 amino acids. Per the germline V gene, CDR1 is SGDLS and CDR2 is YYNGEE. CDR3 bases: TGTGCCAGCAGCGTAGGTGCCGGGGGGGGCTCCTACGAGCAGTACTTC. Protein sequence: CASSVGAGGGSYEQYF.

V and J are TRBV7-2 and TRBJ2-5; 7 nucleotides agree with TRBD1. Losses at the gene ends were 5 bases for V and 1 base for J; bases not matched to a gene: 1. The length of the CDR3 is 13 residues. CDR1 is SGHTA and CDR2 is FQGNSA in the germline V gene. The CDR3 bases are TGTGCCAGCAGCCGGGACAGCCAAGAGACCCAGTACTTC. This translates into CASSRDSQETQYF.

The gene calls are TRBV5-1 and TRBJ2-5; D unresolved. Germline CDR1 is SGHRS and CDR2 is YFSETQ. The CDR3 is made up of 13 amino acids. Between the trimmed V and J ends, which lost 4 bases and 5 bases, there was a span of 12 bases. For the CDR3, the DNA is TGCGCCAGCAGCAACGACGGCCGCGAGACCCAGTACTTC. It codes for CASSNDGRETQYF.

This chain connects TRBV4-2 to TRBJ2-1, with a possible D match to TRBD1 (6 bases). V was pared by 0 bases and J by 10 bases, with 10 bases between. Germline V gene sequence: CDR1 LGHNA, CDR2 YNFKEQ. This CDR3 is built from 13 residues. DNA for the CDR3: TGTGCCAGCAGCCAAGATCCAGGGGAGGAGCAGTTCTTC. Protein sequence: CASSQDPGEEQFF.

J is TRBJ2-1 and V is TRBV2; the D gene could be TRBD1 or TRBD2 (5 bases each). CDR1 is SNHLY and CDR2 is FYNNEI in the germline V gene. Trimming removed 2 bases from V and 3 bases from J, with 11 bases in between. The CDR3 sequence is 15 residues long. The DNA of the CDR3 is TGTGCCAGCAGTGAAAATCCAGGGAGCTACAATGAGCAGTTCTTC. Protein sequence: CASSENPGSYNEQFF.